This T cell receptor (beta chain) was captured in a study of PD-1 blockade in classical Hodgkin lymphoma. Study results and limitations: As was reported, newly diagnosed patients showed lower baseline TCR diversity than healthy donors did.

Time point denoted: newly diagnosed, previously untreated cHL patient sample. CD4+ T cells were purified from thawed PBMCs by negative selection. Clones were read by immunoSEQ multiplex PCR, and TCRdb kept only the in-frame ones, dropping some. The data show 20,000 to 30,000 clones, with about 90% seen just once and approximately 0.53% held by the top ten. This clone was seen a handful of times. Its antigen is not identified. Per the germline V gene, CDR1 is LNHDA and CDR2 is SQIVND (reference sequence). The V end was cut by 4 bases, the J end by 4 bases, with 4 bases between. The CDR3 consists of 11 residues.

This receptor was obtained from a human donor with classical Hodgkin lymphoma. V and J are TRBV19 and TRBJ2-5; no clear D. Sample: CD4+ T cells from blood. The CDR3 nucleotides read TGTGCCAGTAGTAATGGAGAGACCCAGTACTTC. It is translated as CASSNGETQYF.